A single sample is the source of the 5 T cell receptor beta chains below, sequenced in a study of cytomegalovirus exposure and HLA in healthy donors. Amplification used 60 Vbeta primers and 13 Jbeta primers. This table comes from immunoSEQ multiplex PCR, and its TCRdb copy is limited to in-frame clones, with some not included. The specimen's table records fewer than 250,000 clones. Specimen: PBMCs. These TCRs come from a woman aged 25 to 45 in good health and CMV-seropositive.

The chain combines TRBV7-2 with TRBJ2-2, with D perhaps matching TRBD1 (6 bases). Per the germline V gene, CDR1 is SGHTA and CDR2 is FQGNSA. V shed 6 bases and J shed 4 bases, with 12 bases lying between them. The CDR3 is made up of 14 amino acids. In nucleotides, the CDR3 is TGTGCCAGCAGGATTGGACAGCGCACCGGGGAGCTGTTTTTT. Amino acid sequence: CASRIGQRTGELFF.

CDR3 DNA: TGTGCCAGTAGGAGGGCGGGGGTCGATGAGCAGTTCTTC. Translation: CASRRAGVDEQFF. The J gene is TRBJ2-1, the V gene TRBV19; the match to TRBD2 covers 7 bases. J gave up 8 bases and V 6 bases, and 7 bases lay outside the gene matches. Germline V gives CDR1 LNHDA, CDR2 SQIVND (reference sequence). CDR3 size: 13 residues.

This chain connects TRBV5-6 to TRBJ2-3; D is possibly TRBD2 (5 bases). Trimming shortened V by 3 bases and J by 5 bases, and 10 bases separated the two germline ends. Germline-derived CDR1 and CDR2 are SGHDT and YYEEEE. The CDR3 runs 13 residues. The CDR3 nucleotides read TGTGCCAGCAGCTCGGACGGGGAAGATACGCAGTATTTT. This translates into CASSSDGEDTQYF.

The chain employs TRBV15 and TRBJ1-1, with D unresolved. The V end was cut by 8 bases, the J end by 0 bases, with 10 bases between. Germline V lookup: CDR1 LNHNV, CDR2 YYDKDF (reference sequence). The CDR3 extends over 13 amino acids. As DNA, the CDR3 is TGTGCCACCGGTCAACGGTTGAACACTGAAGCTTTCTTT. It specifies CATGQRLNTEAFF.

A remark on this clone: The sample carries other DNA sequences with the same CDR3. The CDR3 DNA reads TGCAGCGTTGGGGGAGTGTCTCGCGGGATAATCACGGATACGCAGTATTTT. It codes for CSVGGVSRGIITDTQYF. The chain carries TRBV29-1 and TRBJ2-3; D is possibly TRBD2 (6 bases). Trimming pared 4 bases from V and 6 bases from J, leaving 26 bases between. CDR3 length: 17 amino acids. Per the germline V gene, CDR1 is SQVTM and CDR2 is ANQGSEA.